The T cell receptor beta chain described here comes from a study of regulatory T cells in long-lasting Graves disease. This CDR3 spans 14 amino acids. CDR1 is SGHRS, CDR2 YFSETQ, per germline. Trimming cost V 4 bases and J 3 bases, with 14 bases left between them. Relying on iRepertoire HTBI primers and Arm-PCR of CDR3 regions, the team built TCR beta libraries. TCRdb reprocessed the multiplex PCR reads with MiXCR, giving one entry per CDR3 protein. The table lists 350,000 to 450,000 distinct CDR3 sequences, roughly 24% of them singletons. Sample time point: persistent/refractory GD, antithyroid drugs over 5 years with positive TRAb. The TCR library used RNA extracted from PBMCs. Patients came through an endocrinology department, and that department was in Xi'an, China.

Sequencing used peripheral blood mononuclear cells (PBMCs), obtained when the disease was refractory, from a patient treated with antithyroid drugs. This chain connects TRBV5-1 to TRBJ2-7; possibly TRBD2 for D (5 bases). The origin of this receptor is a woman aged 40-49 years with Graves disease. The CDR3: CASSRGLDNYEQYF. Written as DNA, the CDR3 is TGCGCCAGCAGCCGGGGTCTGGATAACTACGAGCAGTACTTC.